This T cell receptor (beta chain) was found in a study of blood T cell repertoires in COVID-19. Study as a whole: PBMCs, B-cell-depleted T cells, or T cells provided the cDNA or gDNA that made up the material.

Original methodology: It was from reference gene primer amplification that nucleated cell counts were estimated. Repertoires were generated with immunoSEQ multiplex PCR, while TCRdb's copy carries only in-frame clones and drops some. That table furnishes V, J and clone size, whereas the DNA furnished D and trimming. Seen here are approximately 190,000 clones, around nine tenths observed once, and the top ten hold 5% to 8%. CDR1 is KGHSH, CDR2 LQKENI, per germline. The CDR3 loop spans 14 amino acids. J was trimmed by 5 bases and V by 2 bases; bases with no gene match: 4. Input material: peripheral blood. The TCR was taken from a woman between 40 and 55 years old who had recovered from COVID-19. The rearrangement links TRBV18 to TRBJ2-5, with 8 bases matching TRBD2. The CDR3 bases are TGTGCCAGCTCACCAAGCGGGAGACGGGAGACCCAGTACTTC. It codes for CASSPSGRRETQYF.